This is a list of T cell receptor beta chains from one sample in a study of human T cells and chemical hapten exposure. TCRdb called the RACE reads again in MiXCR, with one record for every CDR3 protein. The data show some 350,000 distinct CDR3 sequences, with roughly 6.9% seen just once and around 8.2% held by the top ten. Material: whole blood, obtained in connection with sensitization to the hapten diphenylcyclopropenone (DPC). The origin of the receptors is a woman between 18 and 30 years old with alopecia areata. Some clones in this sample may be carry-over from other donors' samples. Both conserved end residues are part of each CDR3. A D gene is named only where the DNA matches it firmly. Clone size is shown for a subset of rows, as once, few, many or a class of expanded clone.

TGTGCCAGCAGCTCCCAAGGCGGGGACAATGAGCAGTTCTTC CASSSQGGDNEQFF TRBJ2-1 . TRBV9 .
TGCGCCAGCAGCCAAGATCCCCAGGGTTATTCACCCCTCCACTTT CASSQDPQGYSPLHF TRBJ1-6 few TRBV4-1 .
TGTGCCAGCAGCGTCCGGACTAGCGGGGGGCGGAGCACAGATACGCAGTATTTT CASSVRTSGGRSTDTQYF TRBJ2-3 . TRBV13 TRBD2
TGCAGTGCGAAGCACCCAGAAGCTAATGAAAAACTGTTTTTT CSAKHPEANEKLFF TRBJ1-4 . TRBV20-1 .
TGTGCCAGCAGTGGTTTCGAAAAACTGTTTTTT CASSGFEKLFF TRBJ1-4 once TRBV28 .
TGCGCCAGCAGCTTATCCGGGACTGCCGAAAACACCATATATTTT CASSLSGTAENTIYF TRBJ1-3 many TRBV5-1 .
TGCGCCAGCAGCTTGGGGGACAGGGCCAATGAGAAGTTCTTC CASSLGDRANEKFF TRBJ2-1 . TRBV5-1 TRBD1
TGTGCCAGCAGCGGGGTGGACCGGAGGGTCAACGAGCAGTACTTC CASSGVDRRVNEQYF TRBJ2-7 many TRBV6-5 .
TGCGCCAGCAGCTTGGGGACCGATATGAACACTGAAGCTTTCTTT CASSLGTDMNTEAFF TRBJ1-1 . TRBV5-1 .
TGTGCCAGCAGTTTAGAGGTAGAATCTTATAGCAATCAGCCCCAGCATTTT CASSLEVESYSNQPQHF TRBJ1-5 few TRBV28 .
TGTGCCAGCAGCTGGACCTCCAGCGGTGAGCAGTTCTTC CASSWTSSGEQFF TRBJ2-1 . TRBV28 .
TGTGCCAGCAGCTTAGCGGCTAGCGGGGACCCCACAGATACGCAGTATTTT CASSLAASGDPTDTQYF TRBJ2-3 many TRBV7-9 TRBD2
TGTGCCAGCAGTGATATCCAATCAGGACAGGACTACGAGCAGTACTTC CASSDIQSGQDYEQYF TRBJ2-7 few TRBV2 TRBD1
TGCGCCAGCAGCCAACCCCGACAGCCCAAGAGCTCTGGAAACACCATATATTTT CASSQPRQPKSSGNTIYF TRBJ1-3 few TRBV4-1 .
TGTGCCAGCAGCTCACCTTTCCCAGATACGCAGTATTTT CASSSPFPDTQYF TRBJ2-3 many TRBV7-6 .
TGTGCCAGCAGTGGGGGCGCCGGGAACTATGGCTACACCTTC CASSGGAGNYGYTF TRBJ1-2 . TRBV6-5 .
TGTGCCAGCAGTTTTGGAGACAGGTCAGCAGGCTACACCTTC CASSFGDRSAGYTF TRBJ1-2 few TRBV12-3/TRBV12-4 .
TGCGCCAGCAGCTTCGAGGGGGCGCGGCCCACTGAAGCTTTCTTT CASSFEGARPTEAFF TRBJ1-1 few TRBV5-1 TRBD1
TGTGCCAGCAGCGTAGCCGGTGCTCCCTACGAGCAGTACTTC CASSVAGAPYEQYF TRBJ2-7 many TRBV9 .
TGTGCCAGCAGCCGAAAGACAGGGGGTGGTCAGCCCCAGCATTTT CASSRKTGGGQPQHF TRBJ1-5 . TRBV3-1 TRBD1
TGTGCCAGCAGCCAGACGTCCCTTCTAGCCGGGACAGATACGCAGTATTTT CASSQTSLLAGTDTQYF TRBJ2-3 many TRBV6-2/TRBV6-3 .
TGCGCCAGCAGCACGTCAGTGCCGACCTACGAGCAGTACTTC CASSTSVPTYEQYF TRBJ2-7 many TRBV5-1 .
TGTGCCAGCAGTTTAGGCGGGGCAGATTCACCCCTCCACTTT CASSLGGADSPLHF TRBJ1-6 few TRBV27 .
TGCAGTGCTAGGGGGAATGAAAAACTGTTTTTT CSARGNEKLFF TRBJ1-4 few TRBV20-1 .
TGTGCCAGCAGCAAATCGGGGCAAATAGGACAGGATAGCTACAATGAGCAGTTCTTC CASSKSGQIGQDSYNEQFF TRBJ2-1 . TRBV21-1 .
TGCGCCAGCAGCTTGGATCTTGGGGGTTATTCACCCCTCCACTTT CASSLDLGGYSPLHF TRBJ1-6 few TRBV5-1 .
TGCGCCAGCAGCCAAGGGGGCTCGGCCGGGGAGCTGTTTTTT CASSQGGSAGELFF TRBJ2-2 few TRBV4-3 .
TGTGCCAGCAGCTGGGCGGGCGATGGGGGAGATACGCAGTATTTT CASSWAGDGGDTQYF TRBJ2-3 few TRBV27 .
TGCGCCAGCAACAACCCCCAACGGGGCACAGCCGCTGAAGCTTTCTTT CASNNPQRGTAAEAFF TRBJ1-1 . TRBV4-1 .
TGCGCCAGCAGCCCTGCGGTGACAACTAATGAAAAACTGTTTTTT CASSPAVTTNEKLFF TRBJ1-4 few TRBV5-1 .
TGTGCCAGCAGTCAAGGGACAGGGATCTCTAATGAAAAACTGTTTTTT CASSQGTGISNEKLFF TRBJ1-4 . TRBV11-1 TRBD1
TGCGCCAGCAGCCAAGCTCGAGCGTACAATGAGCAGTTCTTC CASSQARAYNEQFF TRBJ2-1 medium-sized TRBV4-3 .
TGTGCCAGCAGTTACTCGCACAGGGGCTATCAGCCCCAGCATTTT CASSYSHRGYQPQHF TRBJ1-5 . TRBV6-5 TRBD1
TGTGCCACCCAAGTGGGTAACAATGAGCAGTTCTTC CATQVGNNEQFF TRBJ2-1 . TRBV6-2/TRBV6-3 .
TGTGCCAGCGTTGGGAATCGAGGCACCGGGGAGCTGTTTTTT CASVGNRGTGELFF TRBJ2-2 . TRBV6-2/TRBV6-3 .
TGTGCCAGCAGTCCGCGGGACCAGGGTCGAGCTTTCTTT CASSPRDQGRAFF TRBJ1-1 . TRBV12-3/TRBV12-4 .
TGTGCCAGCTCACCAATAACTCCCGATGGTACAGATACGCAGTATTTT CASSPITPDGTDTQYF TRBJ2-3 . TRBV18 .
TGCGCCAGCAGCCAACAGACAGGGGAAGAGACCCAGTACTTC CASSQQTGEETQYF TRBJ2-5 few TRBV4-3 TRBD1
TGTGCCAGCAGGGACAGGGAGAATCAGCCCCAGCATTTT CASRDRENQPQHF TRBJ1-5 . TRBV2 TRBD1
TGCAGTGCTAGTTGGGCCGGCAGGGGGCAGGGTCAGCCCCAGCATTTT CSASWAGRGQGQPQHF TRBJ1-5 . TRBV20-1 TRBD1
TGTGCCAGCAGCCCTGACAGGGGGCGGGAGGCCCTCTATGGCTACACCTTC CASSPDRGREALYGYTF TRBJ1-2 many TRBV7-2 TRBD1
TGTGCCAGCAGTCCGCGGACCACGAGGACTGAAGCTTTCTTT CASSPRTTRTEAFF TRBJ1-1 many TRBV6-5 .
TGTGCCAGCAGTTTCTCCCCCATGGAAAAACTGTTTTTT CASSFSPMEKLFF TRBJ1-4 . TRBV6-5 .
TGTGCCAGCAGCCTTGACCCAAAACTGTTTTTT CASSLDPKLFF TRBJ1-4 few TRBV12-3/TRBV12-4 .
TGTGCCAGCGGTATAGGGGGCGAGCAGTACTTC CASGIGGEQYF TRBJ2-7 . TRBV12-3/TRBV12-4 .
TGTGCCAGCAGCTCAGAGCGGAAGGAGACCCAGTACTTC CASSSERKETQYF TRBJ2-5 few TRBV7-3 .
TGTGCCACCAGCACCATTATGAATGAGCAGTTCTTC CATSTIMNEQFF TRBJ2-1 . TRBV15 .
TGCGCCAGCAGCCTCCGGGACACAATCTACGAGCAGTACTTC CASSLRDTIYEQYF TRBJ2-7 . TRBV5-1 .
TGTGCCAGCAGCTTCATCTACGATGGGAATCAGCCCCAGCATTTT CASSFIYDGNQPQHF TRBJ1-5 few TRBV7-2 .
TGTGCCATCAGTGCCAGGGGATCCCACGAGCAGTACTTC CAISARGSHEQYF TRBJ2-7 many TRBV10-3 .
TGTGCCAGCAGCCATCCGGGGTCCTACGAGCAGTACTTC CASSHPGSYEQYF TRBJ2-7 many TRBV3-1 .
TGTGCCAGCAGCTTGGGATCTCAGGGTGAAGCTTTCTTT CASSLGSQGEAFF TRBJ1-1 . TRBV7-2 .
TGTGCCAGCAGTTTGACAGGGGGGTTGACCGGGGAGCTGTTTTTT CASSLTGGLTGELFF TRBJ2-2 . TRBV12-3/TRBV12-4 TRBD1
TGTGCCAGCACCGAGGGGGCATGGGAGGTAGCTTTCTTT CASTEGAWEVAFF TRBJ1-1 few TRBV2 TRBD1
TGTGCCAGCAGCACGGGCCCCGACCAGGAAAAACTGTTTTTT CASSTGPDQEKLFF TRBJ1-4 many TRBV7-2 .
TGCAGTGCTAGAGACCCGGGGGTGTCCTACAATGAGCAGTTCTTC CSARDPGVSYNEQFF TRBJ2-1 many TRBV20-1 .
TGTGCCAGCAACGGTAGGACCACAGATACGCAGTATTTT CASNGRTTDTQYF TRBJ2-3 many TRBV6-2/TRBV6-3 .
TGCAGTGCTACCGAGGGAACTAACTATGGCTACACCTTC CSATEGTNYGYTF TRBJ1-2 . TRBV20-1 .